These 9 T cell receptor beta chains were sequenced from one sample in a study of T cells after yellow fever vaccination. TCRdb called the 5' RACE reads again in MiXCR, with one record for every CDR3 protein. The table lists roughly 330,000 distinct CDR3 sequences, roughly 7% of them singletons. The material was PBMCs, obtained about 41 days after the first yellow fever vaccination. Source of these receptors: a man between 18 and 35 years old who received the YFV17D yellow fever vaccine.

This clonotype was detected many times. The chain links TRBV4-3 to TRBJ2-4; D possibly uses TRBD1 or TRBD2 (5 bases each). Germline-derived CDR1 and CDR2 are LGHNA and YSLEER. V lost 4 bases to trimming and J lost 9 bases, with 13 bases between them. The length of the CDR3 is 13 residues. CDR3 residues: CASSPEWGFIQYF. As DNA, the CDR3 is TGCGCCAGCAGCCCCGAATGGGGGTTCATTCAGTACTTC.

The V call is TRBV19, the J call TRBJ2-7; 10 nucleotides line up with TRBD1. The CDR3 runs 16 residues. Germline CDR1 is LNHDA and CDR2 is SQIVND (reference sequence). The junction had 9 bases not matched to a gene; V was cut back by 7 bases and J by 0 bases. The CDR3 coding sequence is TGTGCCAGTAAAGGAAGGGGACAGGGGTTCTCCTACGAGCAGTACTTC. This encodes CASKGRGQGFSYEQYF. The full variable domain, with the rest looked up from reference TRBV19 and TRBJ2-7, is DGGITQSPKYLFRKEGQNVTLSCEQNLNHDAMYWYRQDPGQGLRLIYYSQIVNDFQKGDIAEGYSVSREKKESFPLTVTSAQKNPTAFYLCASKGRGQGFSYEQYFGPGTRLTVT.

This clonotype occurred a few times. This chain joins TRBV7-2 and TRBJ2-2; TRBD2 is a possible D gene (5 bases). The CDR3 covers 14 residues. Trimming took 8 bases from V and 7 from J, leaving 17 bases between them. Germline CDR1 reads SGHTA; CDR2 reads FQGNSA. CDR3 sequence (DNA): TGTGCCAGCCTAGTGGACTCGTATATCGGGGAGCTGTTTTTT. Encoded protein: CASLVDSYIGELFF.

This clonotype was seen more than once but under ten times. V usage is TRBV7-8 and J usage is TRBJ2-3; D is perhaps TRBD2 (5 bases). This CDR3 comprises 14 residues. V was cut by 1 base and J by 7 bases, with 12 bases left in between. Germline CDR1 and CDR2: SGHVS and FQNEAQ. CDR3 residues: CASSLVTERNTQYF. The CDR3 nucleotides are TGTGCCAGCAGCTTAGTAACAGAGCGGAATACGCAGTATTTT.

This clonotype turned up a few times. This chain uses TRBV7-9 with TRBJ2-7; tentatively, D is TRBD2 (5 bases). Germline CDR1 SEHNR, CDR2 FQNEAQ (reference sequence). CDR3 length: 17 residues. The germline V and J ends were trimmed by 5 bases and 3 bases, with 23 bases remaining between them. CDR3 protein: CASSPPAGWAADYEQYV. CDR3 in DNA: TGTGCCAGCAGCCCGCCCGCGGGTTGGGCAGCGGACTACGAGCAGTACGTC.

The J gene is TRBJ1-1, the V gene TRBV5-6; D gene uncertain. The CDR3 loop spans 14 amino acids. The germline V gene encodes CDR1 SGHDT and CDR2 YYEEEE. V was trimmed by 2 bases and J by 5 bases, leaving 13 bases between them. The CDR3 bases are TGTGCCAGCAGCTTTTCCCCAAGGTGGACTGAAGCTTTCTTT. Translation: CASSFSPRWTEAFF.

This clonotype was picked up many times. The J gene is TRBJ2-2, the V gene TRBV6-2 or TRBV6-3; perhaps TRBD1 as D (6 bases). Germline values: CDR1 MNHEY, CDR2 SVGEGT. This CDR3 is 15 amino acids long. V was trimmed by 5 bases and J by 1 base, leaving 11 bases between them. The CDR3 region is CASSTGQLNTGELFF. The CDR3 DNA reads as TGTGCCAGCAGTACAGGACAGTTGAACACCGGGGAGCTGTTTTTT.

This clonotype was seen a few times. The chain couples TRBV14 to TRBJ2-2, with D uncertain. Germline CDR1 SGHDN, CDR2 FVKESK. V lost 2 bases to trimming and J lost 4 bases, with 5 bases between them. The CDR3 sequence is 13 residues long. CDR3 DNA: TGTGCCAGCAGCCAAAGTTTCACCGGGGAGCTGTTTTTT. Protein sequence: CASSQSFTGELFF.

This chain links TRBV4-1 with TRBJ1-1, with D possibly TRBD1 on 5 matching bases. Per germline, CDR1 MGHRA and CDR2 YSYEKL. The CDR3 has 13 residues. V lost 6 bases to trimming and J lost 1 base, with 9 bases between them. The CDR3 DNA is TGCGCCAGCAGGTCGACAGAGAACACTGAAGCTTTCTTT. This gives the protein CASRSTENTEAFF.